The 32 T cell receptor beta chains below were found in one sample sequenced in a study of graft-versus-host responses after intestinal transplantation. These receptors have no known antigen. Profiled with immunoSEQ multiplex PCR; TCRdb holds only in-frame clones, not every one. This sample has 100,000 or so clones, with over 75% found just once. The starting material was unstimulated CD4+ T cells sorted from spleen or lymph node cells, obtained before transplant. These receptors were obtained from a human donor who was the organ donor for an intestinal transplant.

Only a few counts were recorded for this clone. CDR3 bases: TGTGCCATCAGGGAGGCGTCGGGGGAGACCCAGTACTTC. It is translated as CAIREASGETQYF. The chain employs TRBV10-3 and TRBJ2-5; TRBD2 is a possible D gene (5 bases). Germline V CDR1 and CDR2: ENHRY, SYGVKD. The CDR3 sequence is 13 residues long. The V end was cut by 6 bases, the J end by 5 bases, with 13 bases between.

The V call is TRBV19, the J call TRBJ2-3; D may be TRBD1 (6 bases). CDR1 is LNHDA and CDR2 is SQIVND in the germline V gene (reference sequence). The CDR3 has 13 amino acids. Trimming left V 2 bases short and J 3 bases short, with 6 bases between. The CDR3 is CASSIQGTDTQYF. The CDR3 DNA is TGTGCCAGTAGTATACAGGGGACAGATACGCAGTATTTT.

The V gene is TRBV30, the J gene TRBJ2-4, with 8 bases aligning to TRBD2. From germline, CDR1 is GTSNPN and CDR2 SVGIG (reference sequence). V dropped 4 bases and J dropped 1; count of bases not matched to a gene: 0. The CDR3 covers 13 residues. Written as DNA, the CDR3 is TGTGCCTGGACTAGCGGGGCCAAAAACATTCAGTACTTC. It translates to CAWTSGAKNIQYF.

This chain uses TRBV30 with TRBJ1-4; 10 bases are shared with TRBD1. The CDR3 consists of 14 residues. The V gene end was trimmed by 4 bases and the J gene end by 6 bases; junction bases not matched to a gene: 5. The germline CDR1 and CDR2 sequences are GTSNPN and SVGIG (reference sequence). The CDR3 reads CAWTDGTGDEKLFF. The CDR3 nucleotides read TGTGCCTGGACGGACGGGACAGGGGATGAAAAACTGTTTTTT. Drawing the rest from reference TRBV30 and TRBJ1-4, the complete variable domain is SQTIHQWPATLVQPVGSPLSLECTVEGTSNPNLYWYRQAAGRGLQLLFYSVGIGQISSEVPQNLSASRPQDRQFILSSKKLLLSDSGFYLCAWTDGTGDEKLFFGSGTQLSVL.

Turning to this clone: Its ends do not fully match the called genes, so a read error is possible. The chain employs TRBV15 and TRBJ2-7; D is possibly TRBD1 (6 bases). Germline values: CDR1 LNHNV, CDR2 YYDKDF (reference sequence). The CDR3 is 15 amino acids. CDR3 residues: CATSRGLGDTYEQYF. In DNA, the CDR3 is TGTGCCACCAGCAGAGGCCTCGGGGACACCTATGAGCAGTACTTC.

The genes are TRBV11-2 and TRBJ2-1, with D maybe TRBD1 (6 bases). Between the trimmed V and J ends, which lost 1 base and 2 bases, there was a span of 15 bases. This CDR3 comprises 17 residues. The V gene's germline CDR1 is SGHAT and CDR2 FQNNGV. CDR3 DNA sequence: TGTGCCAGCAGCTTAGTTGATTACAGGGCCACCTACAATGAGCAGTTCTTC. It yields the protein CASSLVDYRATYNEQFF. Full variable domain (missing parts from reference TRBV11-2 and TRBJ2-1): EAGVAQSPRYKIIEKRQSVAFWCNPISGHATLYWYQQILGQGPKLLIQFQNNGVVDDSQLPKDRFSAERLKGVDSTLKIQPAKLEDSAVYLCASSLVDYRATYNEQFFGPGTRLTVL.

This chain joins TRBV30 and TRBJ1-3; TRBD1 matches at 9 bases. CDR1 and CDR2 (germline): GTSNPN, SVGIG (reference sequence). The trim removed 3 bases at V and 2 bases at J, leaving 2 bases unmatched. CDR3 length: 14 residues. The CDR3 DNA reads TGTGCCTGGAGAGGACAGGGGACTGGAAACACCATATATTTT. Residues: CAWRGQGTGNTIYF.

The chain recombines TRBV6-1 with TRBJ2-4; TRBD2 might be the D (6 bases). This CDR3 is built from 11 residues. Between the trimmed V and J ends, which lost 8 bases and 11 bases, there was a span of 13 bases. CDR1 is MNHNS, CDR2 SASEGT, per germline. The CDR3 bases are TGTGCCAGCTCTGGGTGGGACTTTCAGTACTTC. Its protein product is CASSGWDFQYF.

Here the CDR3 DNA reads TGTGCCAGCAGTTATGGGAATAGACGCAACACAGATACGCAGTATTTT. The encoded protein is CASSYGNRRNTDTQYF. The gene calls are TRBV6-5 and TRBJ2-3; the D is unclear. In germline, CDR1 is MNHEY, CDR2 SVGAGI. There are 16 residues in the CDR3. With 3 bases removed from V and 2 bases from J, the gap between germline ends came to 15 bases.

A few counts support this clone. The chain recombines TRBV6-5 with TRBJ1-2, with D tentatively TRBD1 (5 bases). Trimming cost V 6 bases and J 2 bases, with 13 bases left between them. The CDR3 contains 14 residues. Per the germline V gene, CDR1 is MNHEY and CDR2 is SVGAGI. CDR3 nucleotide sequence: TGTGCCAGCAGATCAGGGTCAGGGAACTATGGCTACACCTTC. It is translated as CASRSGSGNYGYTF.

V usage is TRBV5-1 and J usage is TRBJ1-1; TRBD1 might be the D (5 bases). The CDR3 contains 13 residues. Germline V gene sequence: CDR1 SGHRS, CDR2 YFSETQ. V was trimmed by 3 bases and J by 3 bases, leaving 9 bases between them. Here the CDR3 DNA reads TGCGCCAGCAGCTCCCAGGGCCACACTGAAGCTTTCTTT. Translated: CASSSQGHTEAFF.

J is TRBJ1-2 and V is TRBV6-5, with no clear D. This CDR3 region has 14 residues. CDR1 is MNHEY and CDR2 is SVGAGI in the germline V gene. Trimming pared 0 bases from V and 4 bases from J, leaving 9 bases between. The CDR3 coding sequence is TGTGCCAGCAGTTACTCCATCAGCCCCTATGGCTACACCTTC. It codes for CASSYSISPYGYTF.

The chain employs TRBV7-9 and TRBJ1-4; D remains ambiguous. V was clipped by 4 bases and J by 9 bases, with 24 bases between them. The CDR3 contains 17 residues. Germline V gene lookup returns CDR1 SEHNR and CDR2 FQNEAQ (reference sequence). The DNA of the CDR3 is TGTGCCAGCAGCTCTTTGGAGGACTCACGGACCTACCAAAAACTGTTTTTT. This gives the protein CASSSLEDSRTYQKLFF. The full variable domain, completed using reference TRBV7-9 and TRBJ1-4, is DTGVSQNPRHKITKRGQNVTFRCDPISEHNRLYWYRQTLGQGPEFLTYFQNEAQLEKSRLLSDRFSAERPKGSFSTLEIQRTEQGDSAMYLCASSSLEDSRTYQKLFFGSGTQLSVL.

The CDR3, as DNA: TGTGCCAGCAGTCTACAACCCCCACTAGCGGGGGGCCCCAATGAGCAGTTCTTC. As protein: CASSLQPPLAGGPNEQFF. The V gene is TRBV7-3, the J gene TRBJ2-1, with 12 bases identical to TRBD2. The germline V gene has CDR1 SGHTA and CDR2 FQGTGA. This CDR3 contains 18 residues. The junction had 15 bases not matched to a gene; V was cut back by 6 bases and J by 6 bases.

This sequence joins TRBV7-2 and TRBJ2-1; D is ambiguous. The V end lost 1 base, the J end lost 2 bases, and 9 bases lay between the germline ends. CDR1 SGHTA and CDR2 FQGNSA come from the germline V gene. This CDR3 comprises 15 residues. The CDR3 region is CASSLDAATYNEQFF. In nucleotides, the CDR3 is TGTGCCAGCAGCTTAGATGCCGCTACCTACAATGAGCAGTTCTTC.

The chain recombines TRBV6-6 with TRBJ1-2; possible D gene TRBD1, 6 bases. Looked up from germline, CDR1 is MNHNY and CDR2 is SVGAGI (reference sequence). The length of the CDR3 is 11 residues. Trimming pared 7 bases from V and 3 bases from J, leaving 6 bases between. CDR3 protein: CASTGDYGYTF. In DNA, the CDR3 is TGTGCCAGCACAGGGGACTATGGCTACACCTTC.

The chain joins TRBV6-1 to TRBJ1-1; perhaps TRBD1 as D (5 bases). The length of the CDR3 is 14 residues. CDR1 and CDR2 from the germline V gene are MNHNS and SASEGT. The V and J ends lost 8 bases and 2 bases respectively, with 15 bases between them. This CDR3 reads CASLPDWTNTEAFF. CDR3 coding DNA: TGTGCCAGCCTCCCTGATTGGACAAACACTGAAGCTTTCTTT.

The CDR3 is CASSERKGTEAFF. The CDR3 DNA reads as TGTGCCAGCAGTGAAAGGAAGGGCACTGAAGCTTTCTTT. V usage is TRBV6-1 and J usage is TRBJ1-1; D gene ambiguous. V lost 2 bases to trimming and J lost 4 bases, with 8 bases between them. Germline lookup yields CDR1 MNHNS and CDR2 SASEGT. The CDR3 is 13 amino acids.

The V call is TRBV4-2, the J call TRBJ1-2; D gene unclear. The CDR3 spans 15 residues. The germline V and J ends were trimmed by 1 base and 4 bases, with 13 bases remaining between them. CDR1 and CDR2 from the germline V gene are LGHNA and YNFKEQ. CDR3 sequence: CASSQVESGLYGYTF. The CDR3 bases are TGTGCCAGCAGCCAAGTCGAATCAGGCCTCTATGGCTACACCTTC.

The chain is built from TRBV28 and TRBJ2-5; TRBD2 aligns across 10 bases. The CDR3 covers 16 residues. Trimming removed 5 bases from V and 4 bases from J; junction bases left unmatched: 10. Germline-derived CDR1 and CDR2 are MDHEN and SYDVKM. This chain's CDR3 is CASSASKRGGPETQYF. The CDR3 coding sequence is TGTGCCAGCAGTGCCTCCAAGCGGGGGGGCCCAGAGACCCAGTACTTC.

This chain connects TRBV7-9 to TRBJ2-4; D gene ambiguous. Germline assignment: CDR1 SEHNR and CDR2 FQNEAQ (reference sequence). Trimming left V 4 bases short and J 0 bases short, with 10 bases between. The CDR3 sequence is 15 residues long. CDR3: CASSWTEIAKNIQYF. The CDR3, as DNA: TGTGCCAGCAGCTGGACCGAAATAGCCAAAAACATTCAGTACTTC.

This chain uses TRBV7-9 with TRBJ2-1, with 10 bases lining up with TRBD1. V trimming: 1 base; J trimming: 8 bases; junction bases outside the gene matches: 11. This CDR3 contains 17 residues. Germline CDR1 and CDR2: SEHNR and FQNEAQ (reference sequence). Written as DNA, the CDR3 is TGTGCCAGCAGCTTAGTTCTAGCCGGGACAGGGGTGGATGAGCAGTTCTTC. It specifies CASSLVLAGTGVDEQFF. Variable domain in full (rest from reference TRBV7-9 and TRBJ2-1): DTGVSQNPRHKITKRGQNVTFRCDPISEHNRLYWYRQTLGQGPEFLTYFQNEAQLEKSRLLSDRFSAERPKGSFSTLEIQRTEQGDSAMYLCASSLVLAGTGVDEQFFGPGTRLTVL.

This clone was counted once. The gene calls are TRBV27 and TRBJ1-5; 9 nucleotides match TRBD1. Germline V gene data show CDR1 as MNHEY and CDR2 as SMNVEV (reference sequence). V gave up 5 bases and J gave up 7 bases; unmatched junction bases: 15. This CDR3 contains 17 residues. In DNA, the CDR3 is TGTGCCAGCAGTCGTTTAACCGGGACAGGGATAGACCAGCCCCAGCATTTT. Amino acid sequence: CASSRLTGTGIDQPQHF.

V and J are TRBV7-6 and TRBJ2-5; D possibly matches TRBD1 or TRBD2 (6 bases each). The V end lost 1 base, the J end lost 5 bases, and 14 bases lay between the germline ends. This CDR3 spans 15 amino acids. CDR1 and CDR2 from the germline V gene are SGHVS and FNYEAQ. The CDR3 sequence is CASSLGQGRLETQYF. The DNA of the CDR3 is TGTGCCAGCAGCTTAGGGCAGGGGAGGCTCGAGACCCAGTACTTC. Full variable domain (outside the CDR3, taken from reference TRBV7-6 and TRBJ2-5): GAGVSQSPRYKVTKRGQDVALRCDPISGHVSLYWYRQALGQGPEFLTYFNYEAQQDKSGLPNDRFSAERPEGSISTLTIQRTEQRDSAMYRCASSLGQGRLETQYFGPGTRLLVL.

The gene calls are TRBV2 and TRBJ1-3; D is unclear. Germline values: CDR1 SNHLY, CDR2 FYNNEI. V lost 6 bases, J lost 0 bases, and 12 bases lay in between. The CDR3 is made up of 15 amino acids. The CDR3 protein is CASREEISSGNTIYF. The CDR3 DNA is TGTGCCAGCAGGGAGGAGATATCCTCTGGAAACACCATATATTTT.

The chain employs TRBV29-1 and TRBJ1-3; the D is unclear. V lost 4 bases and J 4 bases, leaving 11 bases between the germline ends. Germline CDR1 and CDR2: SQVTM and ANQGSEA. The CDR3 has 13 amino acids. The CDR3 DNA follows: TGCAGCGTTGGCAGGACTGACGGAAACACCATATATTTT. This encodes CSVGRTDGNTIYF.

V usage is TRBV4-1 and J usage is TRBJ2-6; D possibly corresponds to TRBD2 (6 bases). The V end lost 4 bases, the J end lost 4 bases, and 11 bases lay between the germline ends. This CDR3 is built from 15 residues. The germline gives CDR1 MGHRA, CDR2 YSYEKL. DNA for the CDR3: TGCGCCAGCAGCCGAACGGGGGACGGGGCCAACGTCCTGACTTTC. Its translation is CASSRTGDGANVLTF.

The chain couples TRBV18 to TRBJ1-3; 7 bases are a match to TRBD1. The CDR3 runs to 16 residues. CDR1 and CDR2 from the germline V gene are KGHSH and LQKENI. V lost 0 bases and J lost 4; bases outside the gene matches: 6. The CDR3 loop reads CASSPPTGSSGNTIYF. CDR3 DNA sequence: TGTGCCAGCTCACCACCGACAGGGTCGTCCGGAAACACCATATATTTT.

This chain links TRBV6-5 with TRBJ2-3; a possible D gene is TRBD1 (5 bases). V was cut by 2 bases and J by 6 bases, with 12 bases left in between. The CDR3 has 14 residues. Germline CDR1 reads MNHEY; CDR2 reads SVGAGI. The CDR3 sequence is CASSYEGAWDTQYF. CDR3 sequence (DNA): TGTGCCAGCAGTTACGAAGGGGCCTGGGATACGCAGTATTTT.

The V gene is TRBV28, the J gene TRBJ1-2, with a possible D match to TRBD1 (5 bases). CDR1 and CDR2 from the germline V gene are MDHEN and SYDVKM. The V end was cut by 3 bases, the J end by 6 bases, with 20 bases between. The CDR3 consists of 16 residues. Here the CDR3 reads CASSFAGLRGIDGYTF. The CDR3 DNA reads TGTGCCAGCAGTTTCGCAGGGCTCCGGGGGATAGATGGCTACACCTTC.

The CDR3 is CAWRWEQGAPYEQYF. The CDR3 DNA reads TGTGCCTGGAGATGGGAACAGGGGGCCCCCTACGAGCAGTACTTC. V and J are TRBV30 and TRBJ2-7; 9 bases are a match to TRBD1. This CDR3 region has 15 residues. Germline trimming cut 3 bases from V and 2 bases from J; bases unmatched to any gene: 8. From germline, CDR1 is GTSNPN and CDR2 SVGIG (reference sequence).

This rearrangement joins TRBV2 to TRBJ2-3; D is unclear. V lost 4 bases, J lost 3 bases, and 5 bases lay in between. The V gene's germline CDR1 is SNHLY and CDR2 FYNNEI. The CDR3 is 12 amino acids. The CDR3 DNA reads as TGTGCCAGCAGTGGACTTACAGATACGCAGTATTTT. It translates to CASSGLTDTQYF.